Listed here is a single TCR beta chain. Germline CDR1 SGHRS, CDR2 YFSETQ. The V segment lost 3 bases and the J segment 6 bases; nucleotides outside the gene matches: 11. The CDR3 loop spans 15 amino acids. Generated by immunoSEQ multiplex PCR, the TCRdb table keeps only in-frame clones and is missing some. In the table there are roughly 130,000 clones, about 83% of which are singletons. These data come from a study of blood T cell repertoires in COVID-19. The genes are TRBV5-1 and TRBJ1-2; 7 nucleotides align to TRBD1. Sequencing was carried out using peripheral blood. This receptor was obtained from a man aged 50 or older with acute or convalescent COVID-19. CDR3 in DNA: TGCGCCAGCAGCTGGATTCAGGGGGGCGCGAATGGCTACACCTTC. Its protein product is CASSWIQGGANGYTF.